This T cell receptor beta chain was captured by sequencing in a study of blood T cell repertoires in COVID-19. Some clones are missing from TCRdb's copy, which holds only in-frame ones; the method was immunoSEQ multiplex PCR. There are 150,000 or so clones in the sample; 80% to 90% occur only once, and 3.6% lies in the top ten. Germline CDR1 and CDR2: SGHAT and FQNNGV. V dropped 0 bases and J dropped 8; count of bases not matched to a gene: 2. The CDR3 length is 13 residues. This TCR was recovered from a woman in her fifties or sixties in a cohort exposed to, infected with or recovered from COVID-19 (not recorded which). J is TRBJ1-1 and V is TRBV11-2, with 8 bases identical to TRBD1. The sample was PBMCs or T cells enriched from blood (not recorded which). The CDR3 DNA reads as TGTGCCAGCAGCTTAGATAGGGACAGGGAAGCTTTCTTT. Translated, it gives CASSLDRDREAFF.